These T cell receptor beta chains were read from a single sample in a study of neurological immune-mediated disorders. TCRdb re-called the 5' RACE reads with MiXCR, one entry per CDR3 protein. This table holds some 83,000 distinct CDR3 sequences, roughly 2.6% found once. Source material: PBMCs. These receptors were obtained from a young woman with multiple sclerosis. Both conserved end residues are trimmed from each CDR3.

v_gene	j_gene	CDR3aa
TRBV6-6	TRBJ1-5	ASSYLPQPQH
TRBV5-1	TRBJ2-1	ASSLGGLAGNEQF
TRBV5-1	TRBJ2-3	ASSLASSASGSTDTQY
TRBV20-1	TRBJ2-3	SAYAQGLDTDTQY
TRBV5-1	TRBJ2-3	ATAGGNPTDTQY
TRBV11-2	TRBJ2-1	ASSSAVSYNEQF
TRBV6-5	TRBJ2-1	ASSLGQPNEQF
TRBV7-8	TRBJ2-3	ASSFYGRASDTQY
TRBV5-1	TRBJ1-1	ASSFRATQAGNTEAF
TRBV12-3/TRBV12-4	TRBJ1-2	ASSLGNYGYT
TRBV7-2	TRBJ2-6	ASSLERQGVHPGANVLT
TRBV7-3	TRBJ2-2	ASSFLPENNGELF
TRBV5-1	TRBJ1-2	ASSTGQGALGYT
TRBV15	TRBJ2-6	ATSRDAGSGANVLT
TRBV6-5	TRBJ2-7	ASRLFHGTGAYEQY
TRBV6-2/TRBV6-3	TRBJ2-3	ASSYVRRSSTDTQY
TRBV29-1	TRBJ2-7	SVFDRALYEQY
TRBV6-5	TRBJ1-6	ASSYVVQGHSPLH
TRBV20-1	TRBJ2-1	SATNGLYSYNEQF
TRBV5-1	TRBJ2-7	ASRGDSYEQY
TRBV7-2	TRBJ2-7	ASSLDYAYEQY
TRBV7-9	TRBJ1-1	ASSRVLNTEAF